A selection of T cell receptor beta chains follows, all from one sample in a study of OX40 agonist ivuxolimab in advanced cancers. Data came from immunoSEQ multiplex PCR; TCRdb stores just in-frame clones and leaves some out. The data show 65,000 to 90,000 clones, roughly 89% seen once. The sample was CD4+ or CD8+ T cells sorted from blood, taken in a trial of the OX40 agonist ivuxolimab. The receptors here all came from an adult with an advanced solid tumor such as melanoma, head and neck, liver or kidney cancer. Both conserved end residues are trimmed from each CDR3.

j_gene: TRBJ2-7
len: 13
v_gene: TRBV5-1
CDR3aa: ASSLTPTGIDEQY

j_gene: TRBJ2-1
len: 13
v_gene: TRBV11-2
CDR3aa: ASSSAGGTYNEQF

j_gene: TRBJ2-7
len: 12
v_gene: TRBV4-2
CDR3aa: ASSQGTSKGEQY

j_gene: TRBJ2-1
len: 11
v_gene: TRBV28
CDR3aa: ASSLTSDGEQF

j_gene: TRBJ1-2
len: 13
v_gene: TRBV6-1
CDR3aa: ASSSTGGAYYGYT

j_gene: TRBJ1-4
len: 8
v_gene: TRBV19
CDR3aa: ASRAEKLF

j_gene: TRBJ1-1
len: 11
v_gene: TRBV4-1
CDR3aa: ASSQEWNTEAF

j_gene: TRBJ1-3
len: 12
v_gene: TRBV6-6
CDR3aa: ASTGGLIGNTIY

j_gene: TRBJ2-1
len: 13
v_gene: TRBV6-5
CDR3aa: ASSYPREGQNEQF

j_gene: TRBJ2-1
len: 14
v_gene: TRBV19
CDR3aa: ASSRTAGGSYNEQF

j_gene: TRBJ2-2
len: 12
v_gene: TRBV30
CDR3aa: AWSPGMNTGELF

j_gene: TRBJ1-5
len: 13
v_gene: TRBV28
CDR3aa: ATRGQLGGNQPQH

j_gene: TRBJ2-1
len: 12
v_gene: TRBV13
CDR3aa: ASSLVLEDNEQF

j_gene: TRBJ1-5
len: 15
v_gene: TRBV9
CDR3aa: ASSPYRDRVVNQPQH

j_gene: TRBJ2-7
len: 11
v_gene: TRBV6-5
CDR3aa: ASSYSWEGEQY

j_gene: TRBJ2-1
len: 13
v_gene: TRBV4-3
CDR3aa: ASSQLAHSYNEQF

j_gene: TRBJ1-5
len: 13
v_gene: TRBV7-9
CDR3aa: ASSIEGASNQPQH

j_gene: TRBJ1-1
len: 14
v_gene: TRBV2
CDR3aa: ASSESLYGGRTEAF

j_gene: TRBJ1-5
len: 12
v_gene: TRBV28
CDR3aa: ASREVQLNQPQH

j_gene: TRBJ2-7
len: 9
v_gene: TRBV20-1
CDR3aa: SANPGGEQY

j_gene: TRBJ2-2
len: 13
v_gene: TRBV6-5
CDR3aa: ASSTQTGYTGELF

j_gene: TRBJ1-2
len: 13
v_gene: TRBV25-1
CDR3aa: ASSGGQGAIYGYT

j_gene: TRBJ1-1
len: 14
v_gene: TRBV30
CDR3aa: AWTKTIEQGGTEAF

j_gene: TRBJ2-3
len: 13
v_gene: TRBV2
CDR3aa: ASSELWGFTDTQY

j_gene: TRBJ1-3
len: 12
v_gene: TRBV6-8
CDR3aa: ASSTGLPGNTIY

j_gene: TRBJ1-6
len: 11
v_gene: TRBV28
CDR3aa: ATIRSYNSPLH

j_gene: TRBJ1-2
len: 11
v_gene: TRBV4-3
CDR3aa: ASSQEQGYGYT